Shown below are 16 T cell receptor beta chains from a single sample sequenced in a study of breast tumors, draining lymph nodes, adjacent tissues. The lymph nodes were axillary draining lymph nodes from breast cancer patients. TCRdb analysed the multiplex PCR reads with MiXCR anew, one entry per CDR3 protein. Counted here are over 150,000 distinct CDR3 sequences, around a third occurring once; the ten biggest clones make up 3.5% to 4.5%. The sample consisted of axillary lymph node tissue. The receptor set was obtained from a female donor with breast cancer. Some clones in this sample may be carry-over from other donors' samples.

In its sample, this clonotype was seen a few times. The genes are TRBV11-1 and TRBJ1-1; 7 bases align to TRBD1. The V gene end was trimmed by 1 base and the J gene end by 1 base; junction bases not matched to a gene: 3. This CDR3 comprises 15 residues. Per the germline V gene, CDR1 is SGHAT and CDR2 is FQDESV (reference sequence). The CDR3 is CASSLGGGRNTEAFF. In DNA, the CDR3 is TGTGCCAGCAGCTTAGGAGGGGGCCGGAACACTGAAGCTTTCTTT.

This clonotype was counted at least ten times. V gene TRBV9 combines with J gene TRBJ2-1; D call uncertain. The CDR3 length is 15 residues. Trimming removed 4 bases from V and 5 bases from J, with 16 bases in between. CDR1 and CDR2 (germline): SGDLS, YYNGEE. CDR3 nucleotide sequence: TGTGCCAGCAGCCTCGCCGGGCTACCCGACAATGAGCAGTTCTTC. It yields the protein CASSLAGLPDNEQFF.

Many counts were recorded for this clonotype. The CDR3 bases are TGTGCCAGCAGCCAGGACAGGGTAGACACCATATATTTT. Translation gives CASSQDRVDTIYF. V is TRBV4-2 and J is TRBJ1-3; 8 nucleotides agree with TRBD1. This CDR3 has 13 residues. V was clipped by 3 bases and J by 8 bases; unmatched bases: 3. Germline V gene sequence: CDR1 LGHNA, CDR2 YNFKEQ.

This clonotype was seen at least ten times. This sequence joins TRBV7-2 and TRBJ2-2; 10 nucleotides match TRBD2. Looked up from germline, CDR1 is SGHTA and CDR2 is FQGNSA. V lost 6 bases to trimming and J lost 8 bases; unmatched junction nucleotides: 12. The CDR3 is made up of 16 amino acids. The CDR3 loop reads CASSYDSPGLAGELFF. CDR3 in DNA: TGTGCCAGCAGTTACGACAGCCCGGGACTAGCGGGGGAGCTGTTTTTT.

This clonotype occurred once. The rearrangement joins TRBV7-3 to TRBJ1-6; D not resolved. The V and J ends lost 1 base and 5 bases respectively, with 21 bases between them. CDR3 length: 19 residues. Per germline, CDR1 SGHTA and CDR2 FQGTGA. In DNA form, the CDR3 reads TGTGCCAGCAGCTTAAGTCCGGCCGCGGGAGGCTCTAATAATTCACCCCTCCACTTT. Protein: CASSLSPAAGGSNNSPLHF.

At least ten counts were recorded for this clonotype. J is TRBJ2-3 and V is TRBV6-1; 7 bases align to TRBD2. The junction had 13 bases not matched to a gene; V was cut back by 5 bases and J by 2 bases. CDR1 is MNHNS, CDR2 SASEGT, per germline. There are 17 residues in the CDR3. The CDR3 protein is CASSPDGLAGATDTQYF. CDR3 sequence (DNA): TGTGCCAGCAGTCCCGACGGTCTGGCGGGAGCCACAGATACGCAGTATTTT.

This clonotype came up many times. The chain recombines TRBV30 with TRBJ2-1; TRBD2 is a possible D gene (6 bases). The CDR3 has 15 amino acids. The ends were cut back, 1 base at V and 9 bases at J, with 19 bases in the middle. Looked up from germline, CDR1 is GTSNPN and CDR2 is SVGIG (reference sequence). The CDR3 DNA sequence: TGTGCCTGGAGTGGGGTCCTCTCCCGGGGGAGTGAGCAGTTCTTC. Amino acids: CAWSGVLSRGSEQFF.

At least ten counts were recorded for this clonotype. The J gene is TRBJ1-4, the V gene TRBV15; no firm D call. CDR1 and CDR2 (germline): LNHNV, YYDKDF (reference sequence). This CDR3 is built from 14 residues. The germline V and J ends were trimmed by 0 bases and 1 base, with 3 bases remaining between them. The DNA of the CDR3 is TGTGCCACCAGCAGAGATAGAACTAATGAAAAACTGTTTTTT. This sequence encodes CATSRDRTNEKLFF.

This clonotype was observed a single time. The junction departs from germline at one end; a sequencing error may be responsible. The gene calls are TRBV7-6 and TRBJ2-1, with D hard to call. Germline-derived CDR1 and CDR2 are SGHVS and FNYEAQ. The CDR3 runs to 15 residues. Here the CDR3 reads CASRLDGSSYNEQLF. The CDR3 DNA follows: TGTGCCAGCAGACTGGACGGAAGCTCCTACAATGAGCAGCTCTTC.

V is TRBV7-9 and J is TRBJ2-3, with D unresolved. Germline values: CDR1 SEHNR, CDR2 FQNEAQ (reference sequence). Deletions cut 3 bases from V and 6 bases from J, with 10 bases between. The CDR3 loop spans 13 amino acids. Written as DNA, the CDR3 is TGTGCCAGCAGCTTCTCGGTAGGGGATACGCAGTATTTT. This codes for CASSFSVGDTQYF.

This clonotype was detected only once. J is TRBJ1-6 and V is TRBV10-3; 9 positions agree with TRBD1. The CDR3 spans 14 residues. The germline CDR1 and CDR2 sequences are ENHRY and SYGVKD. V was clipped by 6 bases and J by 7 bases; unmatched bases: 4. The CDR3 DNA follows: TGTGCCATCAGGACCGGGACAGGGAATTCACCCCTCCACTTT. It yields the protein CAIRTGTGNSPLHF.

This clonotype was found many times. The genes are TRBV5-1 and TRBJ1-2, with 7 bases matching TRBD1. Trimming cost V 7 bases and J 1 base; bases outside gene matches: 10. Per the germline V gene, CDR1 is SGHRS and CDR2 is YFSETQ. The CDR3 is 15 residues long. The CDR3, as DNA: TGCGCCAGCTCAGACAGGGACGGAGTTAACTATGGCTACACCTTC. Its translation is CASSDRDGVNYGYTF.

V is TRBV9 and J is TRBJ2-1; 12 bases are shared with TRBD2. The CDR3 runs 15 residues. Germline V lookup: CDR1 SGDLS, CDR2 YYNGEE. The trim removed 1 base at V and 9 bases at J, leaving 5 bases unmatched. This chain's CDR3 is CASSVTSGRLSEQFF. DNA of the CDR3: TGTGCCAGCAGCGTAACTAGCGGGAGGCTCAGTGAGCAGTTCTTC.

The gene calls are TRBV18 and TRBJ2-2; a weak D match, TRBD1 (6 bases). The CDR3 is made up of 16 amino acids. The V gene lost 5 bases and the J gene lost 1 base, with 14 bases spanning the gap. Germline values: CDR1 KGHSH, CDR2 LQKENI. The chain's CDR3 is CASSSIQGRNTGELFF. The CDR3 bases are TGTGCCAGCTCATCCATACAGGGCCGGAACACCGGGGAGCTGTTTTTT.

This clonotype turned up a few times. The chain is built from TRBV4-1 and TRBJ2-5; D possibly corresponds to TRBD2 (5 bases). Germline CDR1 is MGHRA and CDR2 is YSYEKL. The ends were cut back, 8 bases at V and 4 bases at J, with 17 bases in the middle. This CDR3 spans 14 amino acids. The CDR3 bases are TGCGCCAGCTCTTTGAGTCAGAGGGCAGAGACCCAGTACTTC. Its translation is CASSLSQRAETQYF.

In its sample, this clonotype was seen many times. The rearrangement joins TRBV10-3 to TRBJ1-3; no definite D call. V was trimmed by 3 bases and J by 0 bases, leaving 6 bases between them. The CDR3 loop spans 14 amino acids. The germline gives CDR1 ENHRY, CDR2 SYGVKD. The CDR3 loop is CAISEQSSGNTIYF. CDR3 sequence (DNA): TGTGCCATCAGTGAACAGAGCTCTGGAAACACCATATATTTT.